This paragraph reports one T cell receptor beta chain. This record comes from a study of blood T cell repertoires in COVID-19. Libraries were prepared by immunoSEQ multiplex PCR; TCRdb keeps only in-frame clonotypes and omits some of them. The repertoire has some 220,000 clones, 60% to 85% of them found once; the top ten carry 7.2%. V lost 5 bases and J lost 5; bases outside the gene matches: 4. CDR1 and CDR2 (germline): SGHAT, FQNNGV. The CDR3 totals 14 residues. Sample: peripheral blood. The V gene is TRBV11-2, the J gene TRBJ2-2; 8 bases map to TRBD1. This clonotype originated in a woman aged 70-85 years with acute or convalescent COVID-19. The CDR3 loop reads CASSRTGITGELFF. The CDR3 DNA reads as TGTGCCAGCAGCAGGACAGGGATAACCGGGGAGCTGTTTTTT.